This T cell receptor (beta chain) was recovered during a study of human T cells and chemical hapten exposure. Study-level findings and limits: Expanded TCRs grouped into significantly more large CDR3 similarity clusters than controls produced.

Unique molecular identifiers were affixed to discrete cDNA molecules within the library. TCRdb re-called the RACE reads through MiXCR, storing one row per CDR3 protein. This table holds around 82,000 distinct CDR3 sequences, 6.6% found once. Time point given: patch test 2, 6 weeks after DPC sensitization. Treatment indicated: therapeutic diphenylcyclopropenone sensitization with weekly scalp DPC. Unfractionated whole blood was the source from which total RNA was extracted. This clonotype was found a few times. Its antigen is not identified. Germline-derived CDR1 and CDR2 are DFQATT and SNEGSKA (reference sequence). CDR3 length: 14 residues. V shed 6 bases and J shed 2 bases, with 14 bases lying between them.

The starting material was whole blood, obtained in connection with sensitization to the hapten diphenylcyclopropenone (DPC). The gene calls are TRBV20-1 and TRBJ1-5; unclear D gene. This sequence originates from a woman aged 25 to 45 with alopecia areata. Some clones in this sample may be carry-over from other donors' samples. CDR3 nucleotide sequence: TGCAGTGCGTCAAGGGAATCGGGCAATCAGCCCCAGCATTTT. Translation gives CSASRESGNQPQHF.